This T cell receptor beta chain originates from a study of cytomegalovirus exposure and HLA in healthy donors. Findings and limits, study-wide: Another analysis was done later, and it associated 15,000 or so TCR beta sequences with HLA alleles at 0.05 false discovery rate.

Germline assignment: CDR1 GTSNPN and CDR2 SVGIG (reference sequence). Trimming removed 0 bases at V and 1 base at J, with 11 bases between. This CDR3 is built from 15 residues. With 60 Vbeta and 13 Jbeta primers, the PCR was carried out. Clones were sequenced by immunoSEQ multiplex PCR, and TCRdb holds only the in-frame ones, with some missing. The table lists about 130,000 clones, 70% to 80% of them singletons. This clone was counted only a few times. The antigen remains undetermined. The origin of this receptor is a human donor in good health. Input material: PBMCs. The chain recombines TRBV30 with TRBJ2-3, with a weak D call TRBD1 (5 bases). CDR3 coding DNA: TGTGCCTGGAGTGTAGGCAGGGCAGGCACAGATACGCAGTATTTT. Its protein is CAWSVGRAGTDTQYF.